A selection of T cell receptor beta chains follows, all from one sample in a study of blood T cell repertoires in COVID-19. Sequencing was performed with immunoSEQ multiplex PCR; in TCRdb, only in-frame clones are kept and a portion is missing. This sample has some 350,000 clones, with approximately 92% found just once. The source material was PBMCs or T cells enriched from blood (not recorded which). Receptors originate from a young man who had recovered from COVID-19. Both conserved end residues are part of each CDR3. Fields, in order: clone size, D gene, J gene, V gene, CDR3 DNA, CDR3 protein. The D gene is left open where the match is weak. Where a row states a size, it is once, few, many or the class of an expanded clone; other rows omit it.

abundance: NA
d_gene: NA
j_gene: TRBJ1-1
v_gene: TRBV7-9
CDR3nt: TGTGCCAGCAGCTTAAACACAGTGAACACTGAAGCTTTCTTT
CDR3aa: CASSLNTVNTEAFF

abundance: NA
d_gene: NA
j_gene: TRBJ2-7
v_gene: TRBV7-8
CDR3nt: TGTGCCAGCATCGCAGGGTCGGGTTACGAGCAGTACTTC
CDR3aa: CASIAGSGYEQYF

abundance: NA
d_gene: TRBD2
j_gene: TRBJ2-3
v_gene: TRBV2
CDR3nt: TGTGCCAGCAGTGAAATGGGAGCGGGGGGGCCCGGGGATACGCAGTATTTT
CDR3aa: CASSEMGAGGPGDTQYF

abundance: NA
d_gene: NA
j_gene: TRBJ1-6
v_gene: TRBV18
CDR3nt: TGTGCCAGCTCACCGAAATCATCAACAGGGTGGCTTTCACCCCTCCACTTT
CDR3aa: CASSPKSSTGWLSPLHF

abundance: once
d_gene: TRBD1
j_gene: TRBJ2-7
v_gene: TRBV7-7
CDR3nt: TGTGCCAGCAGCTTAGCGAGTACAGGGGTCCACGAGCAGTACTTC
CDR3aa: CASSLASTGVHEQYF

abundance: NA
d_gene: TRBD2
j_gene: TRBJ2-1
v_gene: TRBV7-3
CDR3nt: TGTGCCAGCAGCCCTGGGGGGGATGAGCAGTTCTTC
CDR3aa: CASSPGGDEQFF

abundance: once
d_gene: NA
j_gene: TRBJ1-1
v_gene: TRBV9
CDR3nt: TGTGCCAGCAGCGCATCCGGGGTGGGCACTGAAGCTTTCTTT
CDR3aa: CASSASGVGTEAFF

abundance: NA
d_gene: TRBD2
j_gene: TRBJ2-1
v_gene: TRBV25-1
CDR3nt: TGTGCCAGCAGTGAATGGGGCCTCAGCGGGGGGGCTCGGAATGAGCAGTTCTTC
CDR3aa: CASSEWGLSGGARNEQFF

abundance: NA
d_gene: TRBD2
j_gene: TRBJ2-1
v_gene: TRBV15
CDR3nt: TGTGCCACCAGCAGAGATCTAGCGGGGGATCATGAGCAGTTCTTC
CDR3aa: CATSRDLAGDHEQFF

abundance: NA
d_gene: TRBD2
j_gene: TRBJ2-1
v_gene: TRBV25-1
CDR3nt: TGTGCCAGCAGTGCGGGGACTAGCGGGAACAATGAGCAGTTCTTC
CDR3aa: CASSAGTSGNNEQFF

abundance: NA
d_gene: TRBD2
j_gene: TRBJ2-3
v_gene: TRBV3-1/TRBV3-2
CDR3nt: TGTGCCAGCAGCCAAAATAGCGGGGTGGATACGCAGTATTTT
CDR3aa: CASSQNSGVDTQYF

abundance: NA
d_gene: TRBD2
j_gene: TRBJ2-3
v_gene: TRBV4-3
CDR3nt: TGCGCCAGCAGCGCGGGAGTGACAGATACGCAGTATTTT
CDR3aa: CASSAGVTDTQYF

abundance: few
d_gene: NA
j_gene: TRBJ1-2
v_gene: TRBV9
CDR3nt: TGTGCCAGCAGCCTTACCCGGAGACAGGAAGATGGCTACACCTTC
CDR3aa: CASSLTRRQEDGYTF

abundance: few
d_gene: NA
j_gene: TRBJ2-7
v_gene: TRBV7-8
CDR3nt: TGTGCCAGCAAGGCAGGGGAACGTCGGGAGCAGTACTTC
CDR3aa: CASKAGERREQYF

abundance: NA
d_gene: TRBD2
j_gene: TRBJ2-7
v_gene: TRBV7-6
CDR3nt: TGTGCCAGCAGCTCCGGGGGGTCTAACTCCGAGCAGTACTTC
CDR3aa: CASSSGGSNSEQYF

abundance: NA
d_gene: TRBD1
j_gene: TRBJ2-5
v_gene: TRBV29-1
CDR3nt: TGCAGCGTTGACCCGACAGGGACCCAGAGGGGCCAGTACTTC
CDR3aa: CSVDPTGTQRGQYF

abundance: NA
d_gene: TRBD1
j_gene: TRBJ1-1
v_gene: TRBV29-1
CDR3nt: TGCAGCGGCAGACAGGGACTGAAGGACGCTTTCTTT
CDR3aa: CSGRQGLKDAFF

abundance: NA
d_gene: TRBD1
j_gene: TRBJ2-3
v_gene: TRBV19
CDR3nt: TGTGCCAGTAGCCTTGACAGGGGGCGCGGAGATACGCAGTATTTT
CDR3aa: CASSLDRGRGDTQYF

abundance: NA
d_gene: TRBD2
j_gene: TRBJ2-3
v_gene: TRBV9
CDR3nt: TGTGCCAGCAGCGTCTCTTCTAGCGGGGGCACAGATACGCAGTATTTT
CDR3aa: CASSVSSSGGTDTQYF

abundance: NA
d_gene: TRBD2
j_gene: TRBJ2-7
v_gene: TRBV28
CDR3nt: TGTGCCAGCAGTACTAGCGGGAGGTTCTACGAGCAGTACTTC
CDR3aa: CASSTSGRFYEQYF

abundance: NA
d_gene: NA
j_gene: TRBJ2-5
v_gene: TRBV23-1
CDR3nt: TGCGCCAGCAGGCTCAGGGGTCGGGGATCGGAGACCCAGTACTTC
CDR3aa: CASRLRGRGSETQYF

abundance: NA
d_gene: NA
j_gene: TRBJ2-2
v_gene: TRBV7-3
CDR3nt: TGTGCCAGCACAGCGGGTCCGTCTTCCGGGGAGCTGTTTTTT
CDR3aa: CASTAGPSSGELFF

abundance: NA
d_gene: NA
j_gene: TRBJ1-5
v_gene: TRBV2
CDR3nt: TGTGCCAGCAGTGGCGGGACGGTTAGCAATCAGCCCCAGCATTTT
CDR3aa: CASSGGTVSNQPQHF

abundance: NA
d_gene: NA
j_gene: TRBJ1-5
v_gene: TRBV25-1
CDR3nt: TGTGCCAGCAGTGATGGGGCCTATAGCAATCAGCCCCAGCATTTT
CDR3aa: CASSDGAYSNQPQHF

abundance: NA
d_gene: TRBD1
j_gene: TRBJ2-7
v_gene: TRBV25-1
CDR3nt: TGTGCCAGCAGTGAAATCGGGACAGGGTACTACGAGCAGTACTTC
CDR3aa: CASSEIGTGYYEQYF

abundance: NA
d_gene: NA
j_gene: TRBJ1-2
v_gene: TRBV19
CDR3nt: TGTGCCAGTAGTCGGAACCTTGACGAAACAGGGAACTATGGCTACACCTTC
CDR3aa: CASSRNLDETGNYGYTF

abundance: once
d_gene: NA
j_gene: TRBJ1-5
v_gene: TRBV12-3/TRBV12-4
CDR3nt: TGTGCCAGCACCGCGAATAGCAATCAGCCCCAGCATTTT
CDR3aa: CASTANSNQPQHF

abundance: NA
d_gene: TRBD1
j_gene: TRBJ2-7
v_gene: TRBV28
CDR3nt: TGTGCCAGCAGGACAGGGGTGCTGTACGAGCAGTACTTC
CDR3aa: CASRTGVLYEQYF

abundance: NA
d_gene: NA
j_gene: TRBJ1-1
v_gene: TRBV19
CDR3nt: TGTGCCAGTAGTATCGGAGTAGGCACTGAAGCTTTCTTT
CDR3aa: CASSIGVGTEAFF

abundance: NA
d_gene: NA
j_gene: TRBJ2-3
v_gene: TRBV6-5
CDR3nt: TGTGCCAGCACCACCTGGGGCGGATCCACAGATACGCAGTATTTT
CDR3aa: CASTTWGGSTDTQYF

abundance: NA
d_gene: NA
j_gene: TRBJ2-5
v_gene: TRBV28
CDR3nt: TGTGCCAGCAGTTTTAGCAGAGAGACCCAGTACTTC
CDR3aa: CASSFSRETQYF

abundance: NA
d_gene: NA
j_gene: TRBJ2-7
v_gene: TRBV7-7
CDR3nt: TGTGCCAGCAGCTACGGTCCCCCTGACTACGAGCAGTACTTC
CDR3aa: CASSYGPPDYEQYF

abundance: NA
d_gene: TRBD1
j_gene: TRBJ1-6
v_gene: TRBV5-6
CDR3nt: TGTGCCAGCAGCCCGGGACAGGGCGATTCACCCCTCCACTTT
CDR3aa: CASSPGQGDSPLHF

abundance: NA
d_gene: TRBD2
j_gene: TRBJ2-7
v_gene: TRBV6-5
CDR3nt: TGTGCCAGCAGTTACGGGACTATCCTGGGGGAGCAGTACTTC
CDR3aa: CASSYGTILGEQYF

abundance: NA
d_gene: NA
j_gene: TRBJ1-2
v_gene: TRBV5-1
CDR3nt: TGCGCCAGCAGCTCACTAAACAGAAGGGGCTATGGCTACACCTTC
CDR3aa: CASSSLNRRGYGYTF

abundance: NA
d_gene: NA
j_gene: TRBJ1-1
v_gene: TRBV7-9
CDR3nt: TGTGCCAGCAGCTTAGTAGGGGCCGAAGAAGCTTTCTTT
CDR3aa: CASSLVGAEEAFF

abundance: NA
d_gene: NA
j_gene: TRBJ2-1
v_gene: TRBV18
CDR3nt: TGTGCCAGCTCACCTACAGGGATCGATGAGCAGTTCTTC
CDR3aa: CASSPTGIDEQFF

abundance: NA
d_gene: TRBD2
j_gene: TRBJ2-3
v_gene: TRBV30
CDR3nt: TGTGCCTGGAGTCCAGGACTAGCGGGAGCGGATACGCAGTATTTT
CDR3aa: CAWSPGLAGADTQYF

abundance: once
d_gene: NA
j_gene: TRBJ2-1
v_gene: TRBV7-2
CDR3nt: TGTGCCAGCAGACCCGGAGGGTTCTTATACAATGAGCAGTTCTTC
CDR3aa: CASRPGGFLYNEQFF